The present entry profiles one T cell receptor (beta chain) with its context. Its target is not known. The data are from a study of T cells after yellow fever vaccination. Regarding the study as a whole: By day 5 rather than day 15, the secondary response had peaked, though it was weaker.

5'RACE template switching produced TCR cDNA carrying a universal primer site and UMIs. A single record per CDR3 protein comes from TCRdb applying MiXCR to the 5' RACE reads. The sample shows about 47,000 distinct CDR3 sequences, 7.4% of them seen only once. V shed 4 bases, J shed 3 bases, and the junction held 5 bases outside the gene matches. This CDR3 is built from 16 residues. Germline V lookup: CDR1 SEHNR, CDR2 FQNEAQ (reference sequence). This clonotype was sampled from a man between 18 and 35 years old who received the YFV17D yellow fever vaccine. The V call is TRBV7-9, the J call TRBJ2-2; the match to TRBD2 covers 10 bases. The input for sequencing was CD8+ T cells sorted from PBMCs, taken roughly 14 days after the first yellow fever vaccination. The CDR3 region has the DNA TGTGCCAGCAGCTCCATAGCGGGGGGCGACACCGGGGAGCTGTTTTTT. Protein product: CASSSIAGGDTGELFF.